This entry features one TCR beta chain sequence. In its sample, this clonotype was seen many times. Its antigen target is currently unknown. Per-base quality was not reported, and no clone a single base away is much larger than it. This record comes from a study of T cells in Graves' hyperthyroidism and ophthalmopathy (dated by TCRdb to between 2018 and 2020). Notes on the research overall: Peripheral blood samples were taken at the time of initial diagnosis, prior to any treatment. A discovery cohort of around 100 patients, approximately 45 with Graves' ophthalmopathy and fewer than 65 with stable Graves' hyperthyroidism, was used to find distinguishing TCR V-J signatures. Whether ophthalmopathy could be predicted prospectively was tested in an independent validation cohort made up of under 20 hyperthyroidism patients plus 17 patients who later progressed to ophthalmopathy. The 100 or so discovery patients were divided at random into training and test sets in a 7:3 ratio. Thyroid tissue and blood T-cell repertoires from about six Graves' hyperthyroidism patients were also compared in the study. Once sampling was done, hyperthyroidism patients were given methimazole at a starting dose of 30 mg daily, whereas ophthalmopathy patients were given high-dose intravenous methylprednisolone. The paper reports TCR Vbeta CDR3 sequencing of roughly 140 peripheral blood samples: around 45 ophthalmopathy, around 80 hyperthyroidism and approximately 17 progressor patients.

What the study reported, not specific to this receptor: In validation, the model predicted progression to ophthalmopathy with approximately 70% sensitivity and about 73% specificity, a median of about 6.7 months before onset. Most expanded thyroid clonotypes (frequency above 0.001) were also detected in blood, suggesting blood repertoires may reflect thyroid immune responses. Sample size was not statistically predetermined, and blinding of investigators to group allocation was not performed. In cross-validation, a model built on a 13 V-J signature told ophthalmopathy apart from stable hyperthyroidism with roughly 87% sensitivity and approximately 81% specificity, and in testing the same model reached 80%/75%.

Graves' hyperthyroidism was defined as stable when no progression to ophthalmopathy occurred over 18 months of follow-up. The hyperthyroidism patients were between 18 and 65 years old and newly diagnosed, with a disease duration of less than 2 months. Patients with uncontrolled infections, other autoimmune diseases, pregnancy or lactation were excluded. Diagnoses were based on clinical symptoms, serum thyroxine and TRAb, thyroid ultrasound and orbital computed tomography. PBMCs were isolated from around 10 ml of fresh peripheral blood by Ficoll-Paque density gradient centrifugation. Total RNA was extracted using Trizol reagent, and RNA quality was assessed on an Agilent 2100 Bioanalyzer. The CDR3 contains 16 residues, cysteine and phenylalanine counted. The DNA shown is the 48-base CDR3, in frame from base 1. CDR1 MNHEY and CDR2 SMNVEV were looked up in the germline V gene (reference sequence). Relative to germline, V is missing 3 bases and J is missing 1 base, with 8 bases of the junction outside any gene match.

The TCR beta CDR3 regions were amplified from the RNA transcripts. The TCR CDR3 was subjected to a first round of RT-PCR using the HTBI primer set and the Qiagen OneStep RT-PCR kit. A second multiplex PCR round built the libraries, followed by size selection and purification. Sequencing of the libraries was done on an Illumina HiSeq2000 using paired-end 100 bp reads. Turning to the authors' computational methods: Raw data were processed with SOAPnuke, discarding reads with adapters, uncalled bases, mean Phred below 15, or no exact constant-primer or identifier match. High-quality paired reads were merged with COPE v1.2.5, and unique nucleotide sequences were defined as clonotypes. MiTCR v1.1 was used to align clonotypes to the IMGT TRBV, TRBD and TRBJ reference segments. The analysis was restricted to V-J combinations with a frequency above 0.0001, which together covered 99% to 99.2% of the repertoires. A TCS score was defined as the ratio of F50 (clonal expansion) to E x V (chaos), with BLOSUM62-based TCRdist applied between CDR3 peptides within each V-J. Welch's t-statistics and random forest reduced roughly 530 V-J features to 10 to 15, which were used in a naive Bayes classifier (R e1071). The public reads were reanalyzed by TCRdb: fastp trimming at Q25, MiXCR alignment, in-frame beta chains only. Identical CDR3 protein sequences are pooled into one entry, listed with their most common genes and DNA. TCRdb, not the original authors, processed these V and J calls. The table for this sample lists some 690,000 distinct CDR3 sequences; roughly 17% of them were counted only once. The ten largest clones add up to roughly 15% of the sample.

The clonotype originates from a man aged 45 to 65 with Graves' hyperthyroidism. What was sequenced was blood. Recombination connected TRBV27 to TRBJ1-1; 7 bases in the junction line up with TRBD1. The nucleotide sequence is given as TGTGCCAGCAGTTTCTTGATCAGGGGGGCGAACACTGAAGCTTTCTTT. Its amino acids are CASSFLIRGANTEAFF.